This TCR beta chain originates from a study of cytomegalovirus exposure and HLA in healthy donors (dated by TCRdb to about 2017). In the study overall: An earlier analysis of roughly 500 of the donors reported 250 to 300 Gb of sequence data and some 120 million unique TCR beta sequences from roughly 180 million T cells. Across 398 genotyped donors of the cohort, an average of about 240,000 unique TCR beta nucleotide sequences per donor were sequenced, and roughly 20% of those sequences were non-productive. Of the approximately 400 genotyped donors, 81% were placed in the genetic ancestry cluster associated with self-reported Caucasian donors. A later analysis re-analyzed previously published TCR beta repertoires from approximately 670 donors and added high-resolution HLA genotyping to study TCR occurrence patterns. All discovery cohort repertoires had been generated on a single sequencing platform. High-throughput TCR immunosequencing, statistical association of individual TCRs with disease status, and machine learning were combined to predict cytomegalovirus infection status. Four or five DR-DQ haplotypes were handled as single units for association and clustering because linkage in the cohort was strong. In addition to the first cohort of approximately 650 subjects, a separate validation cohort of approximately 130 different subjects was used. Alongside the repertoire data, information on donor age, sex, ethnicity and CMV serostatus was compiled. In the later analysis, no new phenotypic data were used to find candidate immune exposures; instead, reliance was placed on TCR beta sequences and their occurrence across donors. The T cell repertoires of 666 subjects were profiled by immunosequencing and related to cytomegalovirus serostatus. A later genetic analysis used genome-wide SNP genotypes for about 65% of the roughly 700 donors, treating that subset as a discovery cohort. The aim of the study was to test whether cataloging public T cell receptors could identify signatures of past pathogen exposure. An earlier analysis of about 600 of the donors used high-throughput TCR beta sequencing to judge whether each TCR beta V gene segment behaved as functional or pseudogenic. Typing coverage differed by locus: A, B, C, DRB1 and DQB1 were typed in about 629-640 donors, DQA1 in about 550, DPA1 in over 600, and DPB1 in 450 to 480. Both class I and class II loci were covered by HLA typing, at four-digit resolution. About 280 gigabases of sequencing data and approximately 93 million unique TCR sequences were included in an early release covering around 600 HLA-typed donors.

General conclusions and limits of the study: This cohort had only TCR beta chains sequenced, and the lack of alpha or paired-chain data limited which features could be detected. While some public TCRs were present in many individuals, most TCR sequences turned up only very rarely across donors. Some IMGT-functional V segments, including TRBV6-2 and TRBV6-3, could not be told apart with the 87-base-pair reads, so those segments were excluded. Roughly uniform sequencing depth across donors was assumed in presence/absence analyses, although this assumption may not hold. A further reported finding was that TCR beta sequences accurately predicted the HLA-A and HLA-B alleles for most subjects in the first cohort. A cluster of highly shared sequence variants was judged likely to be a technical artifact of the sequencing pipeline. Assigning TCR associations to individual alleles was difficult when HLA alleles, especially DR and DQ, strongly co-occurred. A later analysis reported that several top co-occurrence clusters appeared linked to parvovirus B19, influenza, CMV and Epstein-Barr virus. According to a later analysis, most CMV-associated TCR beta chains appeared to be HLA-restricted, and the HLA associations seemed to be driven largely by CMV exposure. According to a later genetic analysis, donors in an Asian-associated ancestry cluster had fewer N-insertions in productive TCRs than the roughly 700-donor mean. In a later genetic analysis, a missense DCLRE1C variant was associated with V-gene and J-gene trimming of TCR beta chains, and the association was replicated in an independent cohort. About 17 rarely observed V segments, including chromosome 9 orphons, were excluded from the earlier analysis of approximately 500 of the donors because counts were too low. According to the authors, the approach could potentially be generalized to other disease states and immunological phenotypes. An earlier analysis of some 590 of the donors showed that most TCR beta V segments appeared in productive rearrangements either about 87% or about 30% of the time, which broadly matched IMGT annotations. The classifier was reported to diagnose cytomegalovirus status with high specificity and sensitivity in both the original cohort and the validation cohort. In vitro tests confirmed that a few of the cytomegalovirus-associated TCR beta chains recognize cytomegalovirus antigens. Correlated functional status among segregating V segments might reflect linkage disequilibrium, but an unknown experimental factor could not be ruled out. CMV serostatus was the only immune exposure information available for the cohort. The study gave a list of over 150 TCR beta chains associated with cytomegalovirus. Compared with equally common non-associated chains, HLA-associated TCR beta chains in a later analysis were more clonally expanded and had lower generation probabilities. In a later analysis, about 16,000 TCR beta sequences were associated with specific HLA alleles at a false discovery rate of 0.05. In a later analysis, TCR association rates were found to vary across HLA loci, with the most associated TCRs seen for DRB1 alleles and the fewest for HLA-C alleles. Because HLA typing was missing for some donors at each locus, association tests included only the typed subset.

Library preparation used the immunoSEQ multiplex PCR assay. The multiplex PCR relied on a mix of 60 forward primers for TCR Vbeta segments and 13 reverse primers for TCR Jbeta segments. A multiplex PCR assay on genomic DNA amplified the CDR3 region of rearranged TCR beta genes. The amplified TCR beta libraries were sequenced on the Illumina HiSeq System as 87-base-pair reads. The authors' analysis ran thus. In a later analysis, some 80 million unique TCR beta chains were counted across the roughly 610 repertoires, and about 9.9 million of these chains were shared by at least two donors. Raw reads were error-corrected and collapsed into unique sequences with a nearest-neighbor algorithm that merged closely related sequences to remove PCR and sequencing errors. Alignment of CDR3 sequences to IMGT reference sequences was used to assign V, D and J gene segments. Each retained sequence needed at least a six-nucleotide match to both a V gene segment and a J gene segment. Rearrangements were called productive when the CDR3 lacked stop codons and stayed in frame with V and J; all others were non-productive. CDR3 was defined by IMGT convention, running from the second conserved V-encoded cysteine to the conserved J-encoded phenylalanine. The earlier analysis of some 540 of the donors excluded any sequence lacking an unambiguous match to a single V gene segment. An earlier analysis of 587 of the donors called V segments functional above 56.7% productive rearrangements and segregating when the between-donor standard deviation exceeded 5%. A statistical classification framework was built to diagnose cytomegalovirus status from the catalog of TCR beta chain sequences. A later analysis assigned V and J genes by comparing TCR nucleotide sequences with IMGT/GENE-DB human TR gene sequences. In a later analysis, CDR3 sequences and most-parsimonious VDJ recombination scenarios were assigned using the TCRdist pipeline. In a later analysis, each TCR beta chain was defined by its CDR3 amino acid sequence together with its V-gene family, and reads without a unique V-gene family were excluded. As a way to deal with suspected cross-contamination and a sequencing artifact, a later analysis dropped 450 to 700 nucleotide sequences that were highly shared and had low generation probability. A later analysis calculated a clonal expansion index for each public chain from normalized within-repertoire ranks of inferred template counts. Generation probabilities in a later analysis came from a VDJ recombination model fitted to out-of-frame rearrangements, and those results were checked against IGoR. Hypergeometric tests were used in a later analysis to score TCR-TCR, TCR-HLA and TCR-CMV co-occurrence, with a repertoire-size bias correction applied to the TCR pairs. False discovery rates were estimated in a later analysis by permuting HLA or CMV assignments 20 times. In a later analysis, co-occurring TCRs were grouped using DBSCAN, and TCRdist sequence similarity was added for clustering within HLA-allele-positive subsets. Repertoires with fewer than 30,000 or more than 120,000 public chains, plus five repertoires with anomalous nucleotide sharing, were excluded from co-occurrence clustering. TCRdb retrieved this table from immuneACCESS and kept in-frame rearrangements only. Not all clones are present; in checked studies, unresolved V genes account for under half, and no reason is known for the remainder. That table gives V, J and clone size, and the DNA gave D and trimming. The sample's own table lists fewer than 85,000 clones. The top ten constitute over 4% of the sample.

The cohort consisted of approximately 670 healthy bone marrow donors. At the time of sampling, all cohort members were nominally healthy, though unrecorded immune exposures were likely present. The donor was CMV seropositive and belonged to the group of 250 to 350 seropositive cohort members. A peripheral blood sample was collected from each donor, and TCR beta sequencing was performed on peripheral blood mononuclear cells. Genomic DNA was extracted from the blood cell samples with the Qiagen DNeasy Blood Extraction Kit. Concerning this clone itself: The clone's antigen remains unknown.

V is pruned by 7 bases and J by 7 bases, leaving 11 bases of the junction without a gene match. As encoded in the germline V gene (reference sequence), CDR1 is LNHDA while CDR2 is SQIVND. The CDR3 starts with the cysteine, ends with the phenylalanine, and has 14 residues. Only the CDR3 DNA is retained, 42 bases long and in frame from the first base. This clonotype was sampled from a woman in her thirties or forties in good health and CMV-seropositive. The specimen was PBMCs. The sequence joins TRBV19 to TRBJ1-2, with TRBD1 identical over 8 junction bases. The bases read TGTGCCAGTACGGGGACAGGCTCTAAGGGTGGCTACACCTTC. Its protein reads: CASTGTGSKGGYTF.